The 10 T cell receptor beta chains reported below all come from one sample, sequenced in a study of beta chain features in type 1 diabetes. Points from the study as a whole: Type 1 diabetes patients had TCRB CDR3s that were shorter (moderately but significantly so) in all four CD4+ subsets.

These TCRs' antigens remain unknown. Expressed TCRB transcripts got sequenced, as all isolated RNA was reverse transcribed. Using immunoSEQ multiplex PCR, the repertoire was profiled, and TCRdb retains in-frame clones only, with some absent. The sample yields 240,000 or so clones, approximately 14% seen once. Sequencing input: naive CD4+ T cells from blood. These receptors originate from a young man with type 1 diabetes.

The V and J genes are TRBV19 and TRBJ2-7, with 8 bases matching TRBD2. Germline values: CDR1 LNHDA, CDR2 SQIVND (reference sequence). Trimming took 4 bases from V and 0 from J; bases not matched to a gene: 5. The CDR3 runs to 15 residues. CDR3: CASSTSGRGSYEQYF. The CDR3 DNA reads as TGTGCCAGTAGTACCAGCGGGAGAGGCTCCTACGAGCAGTACTTC.

This clone was observed a handful of times. Other DNA sequences in the sample encode the same CDR3. The V gene is TRBV6-6, the J gene TRBJ2-5; a possible D gene is TRBD2 (5 bases). The CDR3 contains 12 residues. The germline V and J ends were trimmed by 5 bases and 5 bases, with 9 bases remaining between them. From germline, CDR1 is MNHNY and CDR2 SVGAGI (reference sequence). CDR3: CASSPGEETQYF. In DNA, the CDR3 is TGTGCCAGCAGTCCTGGGGAGGAGACCCAGTACTTC.

This clone has a handful of counts. V gene TRBV30 combines with J gene TRBJ2-2, with no clear D. V was pared by 0 bases and J by 7 bases, with 9 bases between. The CDR3 is 13 amino acids. Germline CDR1 GTSNPN, CDR2 SVGIG (reference sequence). CDR3 DNA sequence: TGTGCCTGGAGTGTAAGCCGCCACGGGGAGCTGTTTTTT. This encodes CAWSVSRHGELFF.

In its sample, this clone was seen a few times. The chain uses TRBV15 and TRBJ2-5, with a tentative D call TRBD1 (6 bases). The length of the CDR3 is 16 residues. The germline V gene has CDR1 LNHNV and CDR2 YYDKDF (reference sequence). With 0 bases removed from V and 11 bases from J, the gap between germline ends came to 22 bases. CDR3 coding DNA: TGTGCCACCAGCAGAGATGGGGGACACAAGGATGGGGAGCAGTACTTC. Translating gives CATSRDGGHKDGEQYF.

This clone occurred a few times. The rearrangement joins TRBV7-2 to TRBJ1-2, with D perhaps TRBD1 (5 bases). Germline V gene data show CDR1 as SGHTA and CDR2 as FQGNSA. The CDR3 has 14 amino acids. Between the trimmed V and J ends, which lost 5 bases and 8 bases, there was a span of 18 bases. For the CDR3, the DNA is TGTGCCAGCAGCCCCCATGCGGGGCTGGGGGGCTACACCTTC. It codes for CASSPHAGLGGYTF.

J is TRBJ2-5 and V is TRBV18; the match to TRBD1 covers 8 bases. V lost 3 bases, J lost 4 bases, and 7 bases stayed unmatched. Germline CDR1 reads KGHSH; CDR2 reads LQKENI. This CDR3 contains 15 residues. CDR3: CASSPLTGEGETQYF. For the CDR3, the DNA is TGTGCCAGCTCACCGTTGACAGGGGAAGGAGAGACCCAGTACTTC. Filled out from reference TRBV18 and TRBJ2-5, the complete variable domain reads NAGVMQNPRHLVRRRGQEARLRCSPMKGHSHVYWYRQLPEEGLKFMVYLQKENIIDESGMPKERFSAEFPKEGPSILRIQQVVRGDSAAYFCASSPLTGEGETQYFGPGTRLLVL.

The V gene is TRBV27, the J gene TRBJ2-6, with 7 bases aligning to TRBD1. The V gene end was trimmed by 5 bases and the J gene end by 2 bases; junction bases not matched to a gene: 9. Germline lookup yields CDR1 MNHEY and CDR2 SMNVEV (reference sequence). CDR3 length: 17 residues. The CDR3 sequence is CASSPGQALTGANVLTF. DNA of the CDR3: TGTGCCAGCAGTCCCGGACAGGCCCTCACTGGGGCCAACGTCCTGACTTTC.

The CDR3 loop is CASSLFLAGPPDTQYF. CDR3 nucleotides: TGCGCCAGCAGCTTGTTTTTGGCGGGACCCCCAGATACGCAGTATTTT. The rearrangement links TRBV5-1 to TRBJ2-3, with D tentatively TRBD2 (6 bases). The germline gives CDR1 SGHRS, CDR2 YFSETQ. The CDR3 extends over 16 amino acids. The V end was cut by 1 base, the J end by 4 bases, with 16 bases between.

This clone was recorded a few times. The rearrangement uses TRBV25-1 and TRBJ2-1; 9 bases line up with TRBD2. Germline lookup yields CDR1 MGHDK and CDR2 SYGVNS. The CDR3 length is 15 residues. With V trimmed by 3 bases and J by 7 bases, 7 bases remained unmatched. CDR3: CASSDGAGGPNEQFF. CDR3 sequence (DNA): TGTGCCAGCAGTGATGGGGCGGGAGGGCCAAATGAGCAGTTCTTC.

The rearrangement uses TRBV5-4 and TRBJ2-1, with D possibly TRBD2 on 5 matching bases. Germline loops: CDR1 SGHNT, CDR2 YYREEE (reference sequence). Trimming pared 2 bases from V and 5 bases from J, leaving 14 bases between. This CDR3 is 15 amino acids long. CDR3 nucleotide sequence: TGTGCCAGCAGCTTCCCGGGAACGCAAGACAATGAGCAGTTCTTC. This encodes CASSFPGTQDNEQFF.